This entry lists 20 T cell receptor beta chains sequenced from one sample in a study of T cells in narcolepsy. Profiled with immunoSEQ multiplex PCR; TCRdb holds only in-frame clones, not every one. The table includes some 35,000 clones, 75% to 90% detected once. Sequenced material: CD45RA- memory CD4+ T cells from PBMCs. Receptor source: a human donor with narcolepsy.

CDR3 amino acids: CASSPQTSGELFF. CDR3 DNA sequence: TGTGCCAGCAGTCCTCAGACAAGCGGGGAGCTGTTTTTT. The V gene is TRBV6-5, the J gene TRBJ2-2; no firm D call. Per germline, CDR1 MNHEY and CDR2 SVGAGI. The CDR3 is 13 residues long. The V and J ends lost 5 bases and 7 bases respectively, with 11 bases between them.

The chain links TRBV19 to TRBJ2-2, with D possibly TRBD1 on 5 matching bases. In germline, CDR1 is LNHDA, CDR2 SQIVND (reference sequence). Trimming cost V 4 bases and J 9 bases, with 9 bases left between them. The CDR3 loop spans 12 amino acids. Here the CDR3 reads CASSTQGRELFF. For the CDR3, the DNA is TGTGCCAGTAGTACCCAGGGTAGGGAGCTGTTTTTT.

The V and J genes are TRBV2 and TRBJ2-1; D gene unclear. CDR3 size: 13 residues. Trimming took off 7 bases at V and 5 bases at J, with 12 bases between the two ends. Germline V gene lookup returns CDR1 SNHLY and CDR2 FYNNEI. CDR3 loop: CASTGTWNNEQFF. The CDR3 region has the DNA TGTGCCAGCACGGGCACTTGGAACAATGAGCAGTTCTTC.

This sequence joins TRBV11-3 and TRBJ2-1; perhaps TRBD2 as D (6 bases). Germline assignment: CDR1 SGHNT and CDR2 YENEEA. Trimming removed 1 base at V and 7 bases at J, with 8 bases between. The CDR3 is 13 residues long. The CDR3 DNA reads TGTGCCAGCAGCTTAGGGGGGGAGAATGAGCAGTTCTTC. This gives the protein CASSLGGENEQFF.

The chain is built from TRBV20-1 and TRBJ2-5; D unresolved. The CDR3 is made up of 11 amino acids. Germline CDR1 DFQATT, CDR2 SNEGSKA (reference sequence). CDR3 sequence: CSVSTQETQYF. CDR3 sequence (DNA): TGCAGCGTTTCGACCCAAGAGACCCAGTACTTC.

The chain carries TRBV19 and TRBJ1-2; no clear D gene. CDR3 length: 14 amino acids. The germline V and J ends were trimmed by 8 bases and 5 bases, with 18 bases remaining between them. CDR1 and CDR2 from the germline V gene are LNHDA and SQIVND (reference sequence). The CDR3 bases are TGTGCCAGTGGCCCCGTCGATGTGCAATATGGCTACACCTTC. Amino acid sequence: CASGPVDVQYGYTF.

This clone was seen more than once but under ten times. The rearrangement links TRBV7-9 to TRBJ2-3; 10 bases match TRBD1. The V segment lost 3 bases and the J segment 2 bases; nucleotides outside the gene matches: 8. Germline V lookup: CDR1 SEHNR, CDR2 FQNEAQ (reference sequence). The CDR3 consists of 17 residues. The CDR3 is CASSFPAGTGDTDTQYF. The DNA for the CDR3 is TGTGCCAGCAGCTTTCCCGCCGGGACAGGGGACACAGATACGCAGTATTTT.

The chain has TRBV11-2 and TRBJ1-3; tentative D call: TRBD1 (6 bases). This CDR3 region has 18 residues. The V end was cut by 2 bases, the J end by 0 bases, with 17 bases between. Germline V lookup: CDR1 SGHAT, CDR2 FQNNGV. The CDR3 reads CASSLLVPDRISGNTIYF. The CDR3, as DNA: TGTGCCAGCAGCTTATTAGTTCCCGACAGGATCTCTGGAAACACCATATATTTT.

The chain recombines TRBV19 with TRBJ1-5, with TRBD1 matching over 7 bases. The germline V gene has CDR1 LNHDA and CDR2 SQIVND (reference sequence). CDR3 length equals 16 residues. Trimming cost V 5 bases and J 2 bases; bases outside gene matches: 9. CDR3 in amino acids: CASSDWNRGGNQPQHF. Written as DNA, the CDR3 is TGTGCCAGTAGTGACTGGAACAGGGGAGGCAATCAGCCCCAGCATTTT. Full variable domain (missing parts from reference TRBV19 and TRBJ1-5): DGGITQSPKYLFRKEGQNVTLSCEQNLNHDAMYWYRQDPGQGLRLIYYSQIVNDFQKGDIAEGYSVSREKKESFPLTVTSAQKNPTAFYLCASSDWNRGGNQPQHFGDGTRLSIL.

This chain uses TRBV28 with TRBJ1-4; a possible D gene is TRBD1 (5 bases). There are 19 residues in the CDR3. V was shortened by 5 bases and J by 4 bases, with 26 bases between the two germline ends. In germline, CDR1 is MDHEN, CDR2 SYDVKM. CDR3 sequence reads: CASSPSSGTVFAFNEKLFF. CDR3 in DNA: TGTGCCAGCAGTCCCTCCTCCGGGACGGTTTTTGCATTTAATGAAAAACTGTTTTTT.

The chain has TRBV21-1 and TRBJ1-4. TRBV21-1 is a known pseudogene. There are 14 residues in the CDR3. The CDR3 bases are TGTGCCAGCCCCCCGGCCGCAACTAATGAAAAACTGTTTTTT. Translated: CASPPAATNEKLFF.

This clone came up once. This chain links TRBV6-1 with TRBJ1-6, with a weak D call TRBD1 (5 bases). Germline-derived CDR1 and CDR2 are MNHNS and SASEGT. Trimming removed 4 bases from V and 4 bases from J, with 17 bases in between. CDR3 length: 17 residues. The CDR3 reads CASSAPPPGPYNSPLHF. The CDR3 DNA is TGTGCCAGCAGTGCTCCACCTCCGGGACCGTATAATTCACCCCTCCACTTT.

CDR3 DNA: TGTGCCAGCAGAACACTCGGGGCGTACTACGAGCAGTACTTC. This translates into CASRTLGAYYEQYF. V gene TRBV2 combines with J gene TRBJ2-7; D possibly matches TRBD1 or TRBD2 (5 bases each). The V end lost 6 bases, the J end lost 3 bases, and 15 bases lay between the germline ends. This CDR3 spans 14 amino acids. Germline V gives CDR1 SNHLY, CDR2 FYNNEI. The variable domain in full, with the rest retrieved from reference TRBV2 and TRBJ2-7, is EPEVTQTPSHQVTQMGQEVILRCVPISNHLYFYWYRQILGQKVEFLVSFYNNEISEKSEIFDDQFSVERPDGSNFTLKIRSTKLEDSAMYFCASRTLGAYYEQYFGPGTRLTVT.

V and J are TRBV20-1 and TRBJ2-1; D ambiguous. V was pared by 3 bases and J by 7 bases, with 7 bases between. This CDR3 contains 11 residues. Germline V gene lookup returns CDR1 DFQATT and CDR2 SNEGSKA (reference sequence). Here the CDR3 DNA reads TGCAGTGCTAGCGGTCTAAATGAGCAGTTCTTC. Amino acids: CSASGLNEQFF.

CDR3 region: CASIDRTNSYEQYF. CDR3 coding DNA: TGTGCCAGCATTGACAGAACAAACTCCTACGAGCAGTACTTC. This chain uses TRBV2 with TRBJ2-7, with a possible D match to TRBD1 (5 bases). CDR1 and CDR2 (germline): SNHLY, FYNNEI. V gave up 7 bases and J gave up 0 bases, with 13 bases separating them. The CDR3 runs 14 residues.

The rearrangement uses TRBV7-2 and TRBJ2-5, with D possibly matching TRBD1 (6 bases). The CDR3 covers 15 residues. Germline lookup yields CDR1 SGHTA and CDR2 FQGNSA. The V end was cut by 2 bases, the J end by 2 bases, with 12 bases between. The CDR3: CASSLFPRGQETQYF. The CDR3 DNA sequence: TGTGCCAGCAGCTTATTCCCCAGGGGACAAGAGACCCAGTACTTC.

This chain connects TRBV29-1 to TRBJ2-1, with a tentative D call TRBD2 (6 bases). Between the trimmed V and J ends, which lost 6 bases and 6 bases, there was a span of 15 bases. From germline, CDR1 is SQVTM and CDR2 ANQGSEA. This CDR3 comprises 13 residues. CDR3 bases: TGCAGCGTCCACCGGGACTCCGTCAATGAGCAGTTCTTC. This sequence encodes CSVHRDSVNEQFF.

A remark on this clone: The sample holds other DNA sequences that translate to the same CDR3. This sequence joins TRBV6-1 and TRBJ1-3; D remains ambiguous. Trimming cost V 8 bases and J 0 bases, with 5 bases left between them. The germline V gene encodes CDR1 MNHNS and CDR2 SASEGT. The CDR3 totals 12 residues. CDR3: CASHSSGNTIYF. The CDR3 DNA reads TGTGCCAGCCATAGCTCTGGAAACACCATATATTTT.

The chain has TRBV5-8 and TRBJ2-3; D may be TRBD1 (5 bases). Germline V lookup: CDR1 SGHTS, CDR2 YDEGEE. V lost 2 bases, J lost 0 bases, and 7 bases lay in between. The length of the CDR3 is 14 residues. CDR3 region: CASSFRGSTDTQYF. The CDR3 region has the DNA TGTGCCAGCAGCTTTAGGGGTAGCACAGATACGCAGTATTTT.

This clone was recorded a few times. CDR3 bases: TGTGCCAGCAGCTCGTTTCAGGGTCCAAACTATGGCTACACCTTC. Amino acid sequence: CASSSFQGPNYGYTF. The rearrangement uses TRBV7-9 and TRBJ1-2; TRBD1 might be the D (5 bases). The V gene's germline CDR1 is SEHNR and CDR2 FQNEAQ (reference sequence). The CDR3 length is 15 residues. Trimming left V 4 bases short and J 2 bases short, with 14 bases between.